The clone carrying this T cell receptor beta chain was seen only a few times. Its antigen is not identified. The data originate from a study of T cell repertoires in cytomegalovirus infection. Study summary: A matching HLA type, together with CMV infection, was signaled by public TCR beta signatures. Notes on the study in general: HLA-C-restricted TCR beta clonotypes specific for CMV led the ex vivo response. Adding up the frequency of public TCR beta families identified people who carried CMV plus the relevant HLA.

In TCRdb, the reads were re-called with MiXCR into one record per CDR3 protein. The sample lists 750,000 to 950,000 distinct CDR3 sequences, just under 30% seen once, with under 15% in the top ten. This clonotype was obtained from a human donor in good health (CMV status not recorded). Some clones in this sample may be carry-over from other donors' samples. Here the sequenced sample was cultured CD8+ T cells from PBMCs, taken from culture after CMV antigen stimulation.

Written as DNA, the CDR3 is TGTGCCAGCAGTTCCTCGGATGAAAAACTGTTTTTT. Protein sequence: CASSSSDEKLFF. The V call is TRBV6-5, the J call TRBJ1-4; D is unresolved. V was shortened by 4 bases and J by 6 bases, with 6 bases between the two germline ends. Per the germline V gene, CDR1 is MNHEY and CDR2 is SVGAGI. The CDR3 has 12 amino acids.